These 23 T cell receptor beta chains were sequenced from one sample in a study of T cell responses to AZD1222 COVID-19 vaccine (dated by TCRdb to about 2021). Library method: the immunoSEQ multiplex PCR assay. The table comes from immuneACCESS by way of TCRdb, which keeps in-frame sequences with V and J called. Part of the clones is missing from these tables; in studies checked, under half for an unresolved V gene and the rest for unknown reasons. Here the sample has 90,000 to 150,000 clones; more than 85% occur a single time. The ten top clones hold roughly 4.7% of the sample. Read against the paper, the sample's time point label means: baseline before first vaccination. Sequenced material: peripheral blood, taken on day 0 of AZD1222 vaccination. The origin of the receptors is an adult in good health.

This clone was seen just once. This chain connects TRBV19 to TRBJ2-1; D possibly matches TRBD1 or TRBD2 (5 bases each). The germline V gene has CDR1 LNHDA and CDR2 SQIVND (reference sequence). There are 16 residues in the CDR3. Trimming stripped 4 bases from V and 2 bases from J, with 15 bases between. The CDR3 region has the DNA TGTGCCAGTAGTACTGAAGCGAGGGGAACCTACAATGAGCAGTTCTTC. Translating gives CASSTEARGTYNEQFF.

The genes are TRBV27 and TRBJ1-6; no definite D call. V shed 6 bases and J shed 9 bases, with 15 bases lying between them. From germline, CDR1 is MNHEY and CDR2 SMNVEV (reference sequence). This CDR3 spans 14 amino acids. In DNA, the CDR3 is TGTGCCAGCAGCCGAGGGATTATGCGTTCACCCCTCCACTTT. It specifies CASSRGIMRSPLHF.

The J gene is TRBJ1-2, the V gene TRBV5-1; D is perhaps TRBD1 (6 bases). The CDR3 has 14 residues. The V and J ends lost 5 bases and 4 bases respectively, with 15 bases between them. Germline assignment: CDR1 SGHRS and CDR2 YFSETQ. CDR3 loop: CASRLNRDGYGYTF. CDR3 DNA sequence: TGCGCCAGCAGACTGAACAGGGACGGCTATGGCTACACCTTC.

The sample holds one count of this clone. In DNA form, the CDR3 reads TGTGCCAGCAGTCCTCCGGCAAGGGGCGTCTCCTACGAGCAGTACTTC. It translates to CASSPPARGVSYEQYF. This chain joins TRBV21-1 and TRBJ2-7; the listed D gene, TRBD1, was not tested against the DNA. TRBV21-1 is a pseudogene locus. The CDR3 contains 16 residues.

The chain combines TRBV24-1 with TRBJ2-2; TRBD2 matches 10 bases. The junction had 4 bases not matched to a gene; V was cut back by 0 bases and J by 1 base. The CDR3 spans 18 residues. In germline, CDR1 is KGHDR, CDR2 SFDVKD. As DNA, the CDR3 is TGTGCCACCAGTGATTTGCCGGCTAGCGGGGGGAACACCGGGGAGCTGTTTTTT. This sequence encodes CATSDLPASGGNTGELFF.

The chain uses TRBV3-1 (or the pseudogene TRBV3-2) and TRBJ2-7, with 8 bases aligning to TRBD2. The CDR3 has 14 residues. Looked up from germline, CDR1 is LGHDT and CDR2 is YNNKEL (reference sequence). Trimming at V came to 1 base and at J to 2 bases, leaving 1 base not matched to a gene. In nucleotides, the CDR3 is TGTGCCAGCAGCCAAGTCGGGGGGGCCTACGAGCAGTACTTC. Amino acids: CASSQVGGAYEQYF.

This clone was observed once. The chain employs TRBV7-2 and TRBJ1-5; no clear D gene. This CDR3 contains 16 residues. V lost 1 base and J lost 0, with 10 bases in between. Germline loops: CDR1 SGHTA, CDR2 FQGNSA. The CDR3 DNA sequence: TGTGCCAGCAGCTTAGAAGGATCCCTTAGCAATCAGCCCCAGCATTTT. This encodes CASSLEGSLSNQPQHF.

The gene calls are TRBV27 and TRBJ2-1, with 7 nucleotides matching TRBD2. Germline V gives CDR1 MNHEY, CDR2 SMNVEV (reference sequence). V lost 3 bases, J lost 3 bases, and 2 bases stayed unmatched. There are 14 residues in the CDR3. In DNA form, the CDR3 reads TGTGCCAGCAGTTTTGGCGGGGGCTACAATGAGCAGTTCTTC. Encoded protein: CASSFGGGYNEQFF.

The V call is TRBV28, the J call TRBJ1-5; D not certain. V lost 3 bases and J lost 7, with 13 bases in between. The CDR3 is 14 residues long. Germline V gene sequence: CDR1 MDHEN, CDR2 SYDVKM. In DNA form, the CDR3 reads TGTGCCAGCAGTTTTCAGGCCGGAAAACAGCCCCAGCATTTT. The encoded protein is CASSFQAGKQPQHF.

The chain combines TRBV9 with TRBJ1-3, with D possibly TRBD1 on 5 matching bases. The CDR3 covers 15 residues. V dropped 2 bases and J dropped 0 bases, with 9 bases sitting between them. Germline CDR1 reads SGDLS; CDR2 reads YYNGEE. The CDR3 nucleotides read TGTGCCAGCAGCGTCGCAGGGAGCTCTGGAAACACCATATATTTT. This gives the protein CASSVAGSSGNTIYF.

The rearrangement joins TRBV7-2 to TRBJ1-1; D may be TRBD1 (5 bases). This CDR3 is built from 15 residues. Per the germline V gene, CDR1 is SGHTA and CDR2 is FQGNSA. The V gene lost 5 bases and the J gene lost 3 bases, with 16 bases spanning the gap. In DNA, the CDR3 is TGTGCCAGCAGCCTCCTCGTTGGGGGAGACACTGAAGCTTTCTTT. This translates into CASSLLVGGDTEAFF.

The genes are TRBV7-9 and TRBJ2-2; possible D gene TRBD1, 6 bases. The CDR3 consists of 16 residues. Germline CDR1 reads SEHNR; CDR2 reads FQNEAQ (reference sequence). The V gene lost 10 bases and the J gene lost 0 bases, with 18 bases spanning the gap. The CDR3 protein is CATPEQGKTNTGELFF. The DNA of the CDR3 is TGTGCCACCCCGGAACAGGGAAAAACGAACACCGGGGAGCTGTTTTTT.

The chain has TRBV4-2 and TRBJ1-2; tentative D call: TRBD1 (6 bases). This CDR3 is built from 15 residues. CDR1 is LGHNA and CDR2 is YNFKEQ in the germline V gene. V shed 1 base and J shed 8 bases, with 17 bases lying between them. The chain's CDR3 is CASSQGDQGGTGYTF. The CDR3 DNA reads TGTGCCAGCAGCCAAGGCGACCAAGGGGGAACGGGCTACACCTTC.

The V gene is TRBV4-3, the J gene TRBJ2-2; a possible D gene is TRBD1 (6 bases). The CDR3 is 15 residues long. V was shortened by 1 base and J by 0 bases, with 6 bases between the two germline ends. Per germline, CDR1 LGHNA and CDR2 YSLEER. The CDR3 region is CASSQGQANTGELFF. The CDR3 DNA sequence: TGCGCCAGCAGCCAAGGACAGGCGAACACCGGGGAGCTGTTTTTT.

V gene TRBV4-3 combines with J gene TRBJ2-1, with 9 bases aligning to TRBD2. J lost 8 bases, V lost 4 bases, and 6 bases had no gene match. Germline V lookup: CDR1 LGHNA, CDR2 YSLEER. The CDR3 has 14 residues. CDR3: CASSRTAGGHEQFF. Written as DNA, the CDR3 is TGCGCCAGCAGCCGTACGGCGGGGGGGCATGAGCAGTTCTTC.

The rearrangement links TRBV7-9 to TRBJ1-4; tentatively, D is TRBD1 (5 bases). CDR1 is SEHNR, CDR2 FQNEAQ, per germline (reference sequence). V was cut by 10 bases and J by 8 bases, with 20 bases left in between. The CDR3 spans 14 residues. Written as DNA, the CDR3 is TGTGCCAACCGTGGGCAGGGAGGTATGGAAAAACTGTTTTTT. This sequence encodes CANRGQGGMEKLFF.

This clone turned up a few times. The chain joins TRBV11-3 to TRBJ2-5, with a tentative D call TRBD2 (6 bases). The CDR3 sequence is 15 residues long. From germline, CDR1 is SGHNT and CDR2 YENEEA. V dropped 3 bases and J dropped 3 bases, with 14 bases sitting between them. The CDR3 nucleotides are TGTGCCAGCAGCTTCGGGTTTAGCGGCAAAGAGACCCAGTACTTC. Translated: CASSFGFSGKETQYF.

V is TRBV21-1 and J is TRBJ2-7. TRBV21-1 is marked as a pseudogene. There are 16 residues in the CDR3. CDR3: CASSIATRRVSYEQYF. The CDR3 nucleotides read TGTGCCAGCAGCATCGCAACGCGCAGAGTCTCCTACGAGCAGTACTTC.

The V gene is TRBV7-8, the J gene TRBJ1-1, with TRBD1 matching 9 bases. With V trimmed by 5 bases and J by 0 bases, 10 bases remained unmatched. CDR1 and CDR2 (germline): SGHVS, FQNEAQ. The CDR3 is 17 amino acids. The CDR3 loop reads CASSRLTGGVMNTEAFF. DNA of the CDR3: TGTGCCAGCAGCCGTCTAACAGGGGGCGTCATGAACACTGAAGCTTTCTTT.

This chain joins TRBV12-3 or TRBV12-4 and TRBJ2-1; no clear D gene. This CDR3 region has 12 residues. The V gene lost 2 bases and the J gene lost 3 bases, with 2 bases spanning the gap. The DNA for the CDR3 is TGTGCCAGCAGTTTACACTACAATGAGCAGTTCTTC. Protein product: CASSLHYNEQFF.

This chain's CDR3 is CASSPTGSYGYTF. CDR3 in DNA: TGTGCCAGCAGTCCGACAGGGTCCTATGGCTACACCTTC. The V and J genes are TRBV6-5 and TRBJ1-2, with 7 bases lining up with TRBD1. Germline loops: CDR1 MNHEY, CDR2 SVGAGI. CDR3 size: 13 residues. V shed 5 bases, J shed 4 bases, and the junction held 4 bases outside the gene matches.

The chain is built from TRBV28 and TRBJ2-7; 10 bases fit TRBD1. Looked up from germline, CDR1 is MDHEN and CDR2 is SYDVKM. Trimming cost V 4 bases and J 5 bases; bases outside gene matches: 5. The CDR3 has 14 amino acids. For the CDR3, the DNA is TGTGCCAGCAGTTCCGGGACAGGGGCCGACGAGCAGTACTTC. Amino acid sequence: CASSSGTGADEQYF.

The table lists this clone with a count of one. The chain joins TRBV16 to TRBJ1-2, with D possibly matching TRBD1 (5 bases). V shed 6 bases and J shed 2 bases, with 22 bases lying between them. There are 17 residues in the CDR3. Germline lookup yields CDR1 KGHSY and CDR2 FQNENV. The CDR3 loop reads CASSHYQGPQGNYGYTF. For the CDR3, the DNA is TGTGCCAGCAGTCATTACCAAGGTCCGCAGGGCAACTATGGCTACACCTTC. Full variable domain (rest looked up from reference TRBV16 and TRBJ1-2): GEEVAQTPKHLVRGEGQKAKLYCAPIKGHSYVFWYQQVLKNEFKFLISFQNENVFDETGMPKERFSAKCLPNSPCSLEIQATKLEDSAVYFCASSHYQGPQGNYGYTFGSGTRLTVV.